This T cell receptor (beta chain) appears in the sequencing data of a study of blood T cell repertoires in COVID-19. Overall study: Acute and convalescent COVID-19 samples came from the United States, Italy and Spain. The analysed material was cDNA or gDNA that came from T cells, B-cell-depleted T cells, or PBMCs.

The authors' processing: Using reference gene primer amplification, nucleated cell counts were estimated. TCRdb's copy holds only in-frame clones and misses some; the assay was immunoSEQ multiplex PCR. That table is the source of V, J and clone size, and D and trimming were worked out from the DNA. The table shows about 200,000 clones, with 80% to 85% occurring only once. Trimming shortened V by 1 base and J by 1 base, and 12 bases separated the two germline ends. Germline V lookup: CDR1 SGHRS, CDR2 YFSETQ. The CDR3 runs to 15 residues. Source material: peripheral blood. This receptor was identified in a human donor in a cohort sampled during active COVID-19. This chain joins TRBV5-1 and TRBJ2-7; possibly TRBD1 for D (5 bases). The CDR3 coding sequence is TGCGCCAGCAGCTTGAGGGGCTACAGATCCTACGAGCAGTACTTC. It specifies CASSLRGYRSYEQYF.